Included here is one T cell receptor (beta chain) sequence, with context. It has no known antigen specificity. No much larger clone exists at a distance of one base, and base qualities are not known. This sample stems from a study of T cell repertoires in enteric fever (dated 2018 in TCRdb). Describing the broader study: The study reconstructed the Salmonella-specific repertoire of circulating effector CD4+ T cells from volunteers experimentally challenged with Salmonella Typhi or Paratyphi A. T cells were stained, including ex vivo, with tetramers loaded with CdtB(105-125) peptide variants (SP110Y, ST110H). Live fluorescence barcoding was joined in the study by mass cytometry, by T cell receptor sequencing and by unbiased single-cell cloning. To pick out the circulating effector CD4+ T cells responding to Salmonella infection, the researchers turned to mass cytometry. General study outcomes and caveats: Among the expanded clonotypes were cross-reactive responses to distantly related Salmonella serovars, as well as clones that recognized antigens found only in S. Typhi or S. Paratyphi A. S. Typhi- and S. Paratyphi A-specific immunodominant T cell antigens were identified as HlyE and CdtB, respectively. The accumulation of T cells that did not cross-react between serovars appeared to be driven by single amino acid variations in CdtB and PhoN, the immunodominant proteins.

The sequencer was an Illumina MiSeq. TCRdb reanalyzed the raw reads on its own, using fastp at Q25 for trimming and MiXCR for clone calling, and kept in-frame beta chains. Each entry is one CDR3 protein sequence, shown with its most common DNA and genes. Across this sample there are roughly 1,600 distinct CDR3 sequences, with approximately 33% seen only once. In total, the top ten clones hold around 18% of the sample. Per the germline V gene, SGHRS is the CDR1 and YFSETQ is the CDR2. The V and J ends are trimmed by 4 bases and 2 bases, leaving 14 bases between them. Its CDR3 holds 15 amino acids, cysteine through phenylalanine. Only the CDR3 DNA is retained, 45 bases long and in frame from the first base.

The sequence joins TRBV5-1 to TRBJ2-3, with the D segment identity uncertain. The sequence was collected from a human donor with Salmonella enteric fever, either typhoid or paratyphoid (not recorded which). Sample: CCR7- CD38- CD4+ T cells from PBMCs. CDR3 loop: CASSPGHGTTDTQYF. The DNA sequence is TGCGCCAGCAGCCCCGGTCACGGTACCACAGATACGCAGTATTTT.